Below, 5 T cell receptor beta chains from the same sample are listed, as sequenced in a study of blood T cells in healthy people across ages. With a J-beta primer mix and a sample-barcoded 5' primer, a second PCR ran about 7 to 11 cycles. From the 5' RACE reads, TCRdb called clonotypes with MiXCR, one entry per CDR3 protein. The table records over a million distinct CDR3 sequences, under 45% of them present only once. Sequencing was done on a sample of blood. Source of these receptors: a woman in her sixties in good health.

This chain joins TRBV11-2 and TRBJ2-7; D is uncertain. The J call is doubtful: the DNA matches TRBJ2-4 better. The CDR3 runs 17 residues. Germline V gene data show CDR1 as SGHAT and CDR2 as FQNNGV. CDR3 in DNA: TGTGCCAGCAGCTTAGATCGTGGTACTTTAGCCAAAAACATTCAGTACTTC. Its translation: CASSLDRGTLAKNIQYF.

The V and J genes are TRBV30 and TRBJ2-1; D unresolved. Trimming took 2 bases from V and 7 from J, leaving 6 bases between them. CDR3 length: 11 residues. The germline CDR1 and CDR2 sequences are GTSNPN and SVGIG (reference sequence). CDR3 loop: CAWSIRNEQFF. CDR3 in DNA: TGTGCCTGGAGTATCCGTAATGAGCAGTTCTTC.

This clonotype was detected only a few times. The chain has TRBV9 and TRBJ2-3; 10 bases line up with TRBD1. The CDR3 contains 17 residues. Per germline, CDR1 SGDLS and CDR2 YYNGEE. V was clipped by 4 bases and J by 0 bases; unmatched bases: 8. The CDR3 nucleotides are TGTGCCAGCAGCCAGGGACAGGGGTATCCTAGCACAGATACGCAGTATTTT. It yields the protein CASSQGQGYPSTDTQYF.

At least ten counts were recorded for this clonotype. The rearrangement links TRBV29-1 to TRBJ2-3; TRBD2 matches at 7 bases. The CDR3 is 12 residues long. The germline gives CDR1 SQVTM, CDR2 ANQGSEA. With V trimmed by 4 bases and J by 8 bases, 6 bases remained unmatched. The CDR3 sequence is CSVVSGDGTQYF. In nucleotides, the CDR3 is TGCAGCGTTGTCAGCGGGGACGGTACGCAGTATTTT.

This clonotype showed up just a few times. The V call is TRBV20-1, the J call TRBJ2-1; D is unresolved. The V and J ends lost 1 base and 3 bases respectively, with 7 bases between them. Germline V lookup: CDR1 DFQATT, CDR2 SNEGSKA (reference sequence). The CDR3 covers 13 residues. CDR3 loop: CSARVRVYNEQFF. The CDR3 DNA sequence: TGCAGTGCTAGAGTAAGGGTCTACAATGAGCAGTTCTTC.